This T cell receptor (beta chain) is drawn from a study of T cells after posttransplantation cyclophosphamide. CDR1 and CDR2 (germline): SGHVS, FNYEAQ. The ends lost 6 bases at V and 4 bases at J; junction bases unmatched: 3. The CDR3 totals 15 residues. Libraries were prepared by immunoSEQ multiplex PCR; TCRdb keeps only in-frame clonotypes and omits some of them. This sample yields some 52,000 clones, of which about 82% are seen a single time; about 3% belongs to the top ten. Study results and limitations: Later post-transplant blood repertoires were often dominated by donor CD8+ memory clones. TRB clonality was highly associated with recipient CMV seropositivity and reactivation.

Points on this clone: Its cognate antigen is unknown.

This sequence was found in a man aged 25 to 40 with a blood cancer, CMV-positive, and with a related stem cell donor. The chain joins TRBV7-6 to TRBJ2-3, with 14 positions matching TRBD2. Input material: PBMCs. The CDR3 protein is CASRPTSGRADTQYF. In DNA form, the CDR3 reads TGTGCCAGCAGACCGACTAGCGGGAGGGCAGATACGCAGTATTTT.